This T cell receptor beta chain comes out of a study of cytomegalovirus exposure and HLA in healthy donors. Points from the study as a whole: Most TCR sequences were rare, but some public TCRs occurred in many donors. High sensitivity and specificity were reportedly achieved when the classifier diagnosed cytomegalovirus status.

The germline CDR1 and CDR2 sequences are SGHAT and FQNNGV. The CDR3 runs to 13 residues. V dropped 2 bases and J dropped 4 bases, with 6 bases sitting between them. Researchers ran the PCR with 60 Vbeta and 13 Jbeta primers. Clones were read by immunoSEQ multiplex PCR, and TCRdb kept only the in-frame ones, dropping some. Altogether tens of thousands of clones are present, over 75% being singletons, with the ten largest covering 6% to 7.5%. As for this clone: Its antigen is not identified.

The sample taken for sequencing was PBMCs. The V call is TRBV11-2, the J call TRBJ2-1; D uncertain. This TCR was sampled from a human donor in good health. The CDR3, as DNA: TGTGCCAGCAGCTTAAACAGTTACAATGAGCAGTTCTTC. Translated: CASSLNSYNEQFF.